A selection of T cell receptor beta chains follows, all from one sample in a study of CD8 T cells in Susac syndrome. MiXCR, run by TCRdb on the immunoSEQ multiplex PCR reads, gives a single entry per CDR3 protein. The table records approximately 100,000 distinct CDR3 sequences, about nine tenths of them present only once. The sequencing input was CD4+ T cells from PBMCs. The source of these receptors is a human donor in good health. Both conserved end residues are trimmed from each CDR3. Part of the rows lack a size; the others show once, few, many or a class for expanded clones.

ASTLGEPTDTQY	TRBV5-1	TRBJ2-3	once
ASSLVGSGGSRAEQY	TRBV7-2	TRBJ2-7	NA
ASSVRSRVNTEAF	TRBV19	TRBJ1-1	NA
ASSLGQGVGNTEAF	TRBV11-2	TRBJ1-1	NA
ASSDYRDGYT	TRBV25-1	TRBJ1-2	NA
ASSLRQRSGYT	TRBV12-3/TRBV12-4	TRBJ1-2	NA
ASSSLAGPENEQF	TRBV7-6	TRBJ2-1	NA
AWSVTEGSPGNTIY	TRBV30	TRBJ1-3	few
ASSQPTGINSPLH	TRBV3-1	TRBJ1-6	NA
ASSQSSWTGGSGANVLT	TRBV23-1	TRBJ2-6	NA
ASRIGGSGPEAF	TRBV5-4	TRBJ1-1	NA
ASSLEIPRAVATNEKLF	TRBV7-2	TRBJ1-4	NA
ASKGTGYYEQY	TRBV2	TRBJ2-7	NA
ASSPRGREETQY	TRBV11-2	TRBJ2-5	NA
SARPPGYEQY	TRBV20-1	TRBJ2-7	NA
ASSQDRHEQY	TRBV14	TRBJ2-7	NA
SASGTWTENTEAF	TRBV20-1	TRBJ1-1	NA
ASSPRGAEGEQY	TRBV6-1	TRBJ2-7	NA
SVAGRKGEQY	TRBV29-1	TRBJ2-7	NA
ASSQLGVNGANVLT	TRBV14	TRBJ2-6	once
ASRDNHNQPQH	TRBV2	TRBJ1-5	once
SAYTTEQY	TRBV29-1	TRBJ2-7	NA
ASSARGTGAITEAF	TRBV7-3	TRBJ1-1	NA
SASPGASDTQY	TRBV29-1	TRBJ2-3	NA
SVEAASPLNYGYT	TRBV29-1	TRBJ1-2	NA
ASSPTSGRTGELF	TRBV12-3/TRBV12-4	TRBJ2-2	NA
ASSTYGAGADYEQY	TRBV7-2	TRBJ2-7	NA
ASSPTSADTQY	TRBV7-2	TRBJ2-3	NA
ASNPDRGPADTQY	TRBV6-2/TRBV6-3	TRBJ2-3	NA
ASSYSRGAGEQF	TRBV6-2/TRBV6-3	TRBJ2-1	NA
SAPDRLGTGANYGYT	TRBV20-1	TRBJ1-2	NA
ATSDGPVGGETQY	TRBV24-1	TRBJ2-5	NA
ASSRTGPNSGANVLT	TRBV6-2/TRBV6-3	TRBJ2-6	NA
ATSPGGYGYEQY	TRBV15	TRBJ2-7	few
ASSADRAGRWQETQY	TRBV2	TRBJ2-5	NA
ASSEVRGAYNEQF	TRBV2	TRBJ2-1	NA
ASSLGDRNTEAF	TRBV11-1	TRBJ1-1	NA
ASSQDLGEYGYT	TRBV3-1	TRBJ1-2	NA
AWSVFGAGNYGYT	TRBV30	TRBJ1-2	NA
ASRPPTDNEQF	TRBV7-2	TRBJ2-1	NA
ASSYSKFRGVEETQY	TRBV6-5	TRBJ2-5	once
ASSPQGTSYNEQF	TRBV19	TRBJ2-1	NA
ASRIQGRNTEAF	TRBV2	TRBJ1-1	NA
ASSPLSDVPLAETQY	TRBV7-9	TRBJ2-5	NA
AWSGGPGNTIY	TRBV30	TRBJ1-3	few
ASSYAAEDNEQF	TRBV6-5	TRBJ2-1	NA
ASSGEHGRKSNNEQF	TRBV5-1	TRBJ2-1	NA
ASSLEVASDRFTGELF	TRBV7-8	TRBJ2-2	NA
ASSYRDRGAYGYT	TRBV6-5	TRBJ1-2	NA
ASSYGRGSTEAF	TRBV6-2/TRBV6-3	TRBJ1-1	NA
ASSSGGQERVAF	TRBV7-2	TRBJ1-1	NA
ASSLPLDRGQNGYT	TRBV7-2	TRBJ1-2	NA
SARTDPHTGELF	TRBV20-1	TRBJ2-2	NA
ATSRDRGDTDTQY	TRBV15	TRBJ2-3	NA
ASSVVDSNQPQH	TRBV2	TRBJ1-5	NA